This entry features one TCR beta chain sequence. The antigen is not known. Other DNA sequences in this sample translate to the same CDR3. The V end lost 0 bases, the J end lost 5 bases, and 11 bases lay between the germline ends. This CDR3 has 14 amino acids. The germline gives CDR1 SGHRS, CDR2 YFSETQ. The sample originates from a study of PD-1 blockade in classical Hodgkin lymphoma. About the study: The study gave patients nivolumab 3 mg/kg intravenously every 2 weeks.

Libraries were prepared by immunoSEQ multiplex PCR; TCRdb keeps only in-frame clonotypes and omits some of them. The profile shows over 15,000 clones, around 70% of them singletons. Time point described: cycle 4 day 1 (C4D1), after more than 5 weeks of nivolumab. Relapse was seen in all patients after autologous stem cell transplantation, and brentuximab vedotin exposure was variable. Using magnetic negative selection, the CD4+ T cells were separated out of thawed PBMCs. General study results and limits: Newly diagnosed patients were reported to exhibit reduced baseline TCR diversity relative to healthy donors. Patients with a complete response exhibited baseline diversity comparable to newly diagnosed patients. Significantly greater TCR diversity emerged by C4D1 in CD4+ cells but not CD8+ cells.

This specimen was CD4+ T cells from blood, taken before the fourth cycle of nivolumab. This clonotype was sampled from a human donor with classical Hodgkin lymphoma. The chain uses TRBV5-1 and TRBJ2-5, with D possibly being TRBD1 (6 bases). DNA for the CDR3: TGCGCCAGCAGCTTGGACAGGGTTCGGGAGACCCAGTACTTC. Translating gives CASSLDRVRETQYF.